The entry that follows covers one T cell receptor beta chain sequence. Its antigen is as yet unknown. These data originate in a study of PD-1 blockade in classical Hodgkin lymphoma. For the study at large: On a schedule of every 2 weeks, patients received nivolumab 3 mg/kg intravenously.

Clones were read by immunoSEQ multiplex PCR, and TCRdb kept only the in-frame ones, dropping some. The sample lists roughly 7,400 clones, about 60% seen once, with roughly 10% in the top ten. The time point is: cycle 4 day 1 (C4D1), after less than 7 weeks of nivolumab. With no exception, relapse followed autologous stem cell transplantation in all patients, and brentuximab vedotin exposure varied. Magnetic negative selection, applied to thawed PBMCs, was used to isolate the CD8+ T cells. The study's findings and limits: The causes of the repertoire differences, possibly disease activity or prior therapy, remain undefined. Those achieving complete response showed baseline diversity like newly diagnosed patients.

The CDR3 sequence is 14 residues long. Germline lookup yields CDR1 MNHEY and CDR2 SMNVEV (reference sequence). After removal of 4 bases from V and 6 bases from J, the junction contained 6 bases not matched to a gene. The genes are TRBV27 and TRBJ2-3; 8 nucleotides line up with TRBD2. This receptor was identified in a human donor with classical Hodgkin lymphoma. The sample consisted of CD8+ T cells from blood, taken before the fourth cycle of nivolumab. This chain's CDR3 is CASSYSGSRDTQYF. CDR3 bases: TGTGCCAGCAGTTACAGCGGGAGTAGGGATACGCAGTATTTT.